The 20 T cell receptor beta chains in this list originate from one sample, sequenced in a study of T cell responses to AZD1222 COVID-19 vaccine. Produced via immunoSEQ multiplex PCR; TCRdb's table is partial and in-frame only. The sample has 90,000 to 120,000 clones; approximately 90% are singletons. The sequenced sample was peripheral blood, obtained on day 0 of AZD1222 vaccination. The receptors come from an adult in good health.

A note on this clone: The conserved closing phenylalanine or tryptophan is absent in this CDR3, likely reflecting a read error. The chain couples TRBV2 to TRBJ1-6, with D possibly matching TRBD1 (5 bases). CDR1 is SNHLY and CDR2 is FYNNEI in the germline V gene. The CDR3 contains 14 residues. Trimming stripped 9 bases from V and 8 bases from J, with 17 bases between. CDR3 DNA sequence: TGTGCCAGGAGCGCCGGGACCCCTTATTCACCCCTCCACCTT. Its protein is CARSAGTPYSPLHL.

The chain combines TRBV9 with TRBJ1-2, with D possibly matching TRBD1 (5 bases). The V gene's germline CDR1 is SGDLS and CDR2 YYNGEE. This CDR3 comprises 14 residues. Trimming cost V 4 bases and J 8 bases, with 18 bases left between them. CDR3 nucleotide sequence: TGTGCCAGCAGCCCCACGGGGGGGTATGGGGGCTACACCTTC. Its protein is CASSPTGGYGGYTF.

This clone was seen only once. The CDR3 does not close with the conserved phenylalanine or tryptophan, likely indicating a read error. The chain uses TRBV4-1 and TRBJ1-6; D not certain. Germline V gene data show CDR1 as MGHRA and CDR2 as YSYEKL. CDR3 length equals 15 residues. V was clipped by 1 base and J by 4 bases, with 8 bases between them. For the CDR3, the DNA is TGCGCCAGCAGCCAAGTATTTATTTATAATTCACCCCTCCACCTT. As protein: CASSQVFIYNSPLHL.

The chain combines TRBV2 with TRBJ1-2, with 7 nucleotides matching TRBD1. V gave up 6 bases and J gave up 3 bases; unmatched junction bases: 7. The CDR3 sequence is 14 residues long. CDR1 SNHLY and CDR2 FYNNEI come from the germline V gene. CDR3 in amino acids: CASSGTGVYYGYTF. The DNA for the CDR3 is TGTGCCAGCAGCGGTACAGGGGTTTACTATGGCTACACCTTC.

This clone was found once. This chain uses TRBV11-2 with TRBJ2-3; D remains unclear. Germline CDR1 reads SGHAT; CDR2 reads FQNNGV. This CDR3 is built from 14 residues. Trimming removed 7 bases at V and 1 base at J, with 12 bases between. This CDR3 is CASKSDFGTDTQYF. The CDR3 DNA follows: TGTGCCAGCAAGAGCGACTTCGGCACAGATACGCAGTATTTT.

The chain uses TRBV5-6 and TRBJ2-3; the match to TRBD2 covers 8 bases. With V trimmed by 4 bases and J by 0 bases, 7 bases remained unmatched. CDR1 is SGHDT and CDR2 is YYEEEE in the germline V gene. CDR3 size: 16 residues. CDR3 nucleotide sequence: TGTGCCAGCAGCGGACCGGGACTAGTGAGCACAGATACGCAGTATTTT. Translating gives CASSGPGLVSTDTQYF.

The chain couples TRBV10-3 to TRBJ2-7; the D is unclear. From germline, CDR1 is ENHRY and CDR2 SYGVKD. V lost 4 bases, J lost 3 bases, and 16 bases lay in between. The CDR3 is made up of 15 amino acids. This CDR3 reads CAISGRAVDRYEQYF. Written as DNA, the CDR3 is TGTGCCATCAGTGGAAGGGCAGTGGATCGCTACGAGCAGTACTTC.

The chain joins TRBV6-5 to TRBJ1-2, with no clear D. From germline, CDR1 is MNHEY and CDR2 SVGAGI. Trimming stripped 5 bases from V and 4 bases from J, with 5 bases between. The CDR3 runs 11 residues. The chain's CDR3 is CASSHLYGYTF. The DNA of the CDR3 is TGTGCCAGCAGTCACCTCTATGGCTACACCTTC.

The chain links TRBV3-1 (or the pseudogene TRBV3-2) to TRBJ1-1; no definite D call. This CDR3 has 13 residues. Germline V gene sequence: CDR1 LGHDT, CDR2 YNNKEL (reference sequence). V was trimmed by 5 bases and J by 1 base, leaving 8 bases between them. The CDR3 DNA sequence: TGTGCCAGCAGCAACCTTGAGAACACTGAAGCTTTCTTT. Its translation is CASSNLENTEAFF.

CDR3 sequence reads: CASSPLSYNEQFF. The CDR3 DNA is TGTGCCAGCAGCCCCCTCTCCTACAATGAGCAGTTCTTC. The chain employs TRBV7-6 and TRBJ2-1; no clear D. The V end was cut by 5 bases, the J end by 0 bases, with 5 bases between. This CDR3 has 13 amino acids. CDR1 is SGHVS, CDR2 FNYEAQ, per germline.

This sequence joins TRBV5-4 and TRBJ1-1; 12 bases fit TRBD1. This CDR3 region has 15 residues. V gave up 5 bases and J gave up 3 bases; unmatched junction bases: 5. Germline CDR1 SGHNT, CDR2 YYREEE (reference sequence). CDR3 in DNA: TGTGCCAGCAGAGTGGGACAGGGGGCGGACACTGAAGCTTTCTTT. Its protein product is CASRVGQGADTEAFF.

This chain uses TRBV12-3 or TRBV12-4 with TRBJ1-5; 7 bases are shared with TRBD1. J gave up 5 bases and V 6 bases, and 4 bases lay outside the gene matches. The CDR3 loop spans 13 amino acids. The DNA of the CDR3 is TGTGCCAGCAGACCCGGGACAGATCAGCCCCAGCATTTT. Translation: CASRPGTDQPQHF.

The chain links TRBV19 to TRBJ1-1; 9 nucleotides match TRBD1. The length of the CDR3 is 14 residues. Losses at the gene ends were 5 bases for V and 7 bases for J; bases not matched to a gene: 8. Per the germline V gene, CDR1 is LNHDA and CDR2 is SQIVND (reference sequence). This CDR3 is CASSEGQGEIEAFF. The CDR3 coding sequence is TGTGCCAGTAGTGAGGGACAGGGAGAAATTGAAGCTTTCTTT.

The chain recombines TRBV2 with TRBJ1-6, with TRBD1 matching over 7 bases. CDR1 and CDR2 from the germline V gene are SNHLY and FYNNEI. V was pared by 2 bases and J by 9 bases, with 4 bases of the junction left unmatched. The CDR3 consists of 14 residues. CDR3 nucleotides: TGTGCCAGCAGTGAAAGACAGGGCAGTTCACCCCTCCACTTT. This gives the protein CASSERQGSSPLHF. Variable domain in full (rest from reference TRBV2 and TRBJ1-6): EPEVTQTPSHQVTQMGQEVILRCVPISNHLYFYWYRQILGQKVEFLVSFYNNEISEKSEIFDDQFSVERPDGSNFTLKIRSTKLEDSAMYFCASSERQGSSPLHFGNGTRLTVT.

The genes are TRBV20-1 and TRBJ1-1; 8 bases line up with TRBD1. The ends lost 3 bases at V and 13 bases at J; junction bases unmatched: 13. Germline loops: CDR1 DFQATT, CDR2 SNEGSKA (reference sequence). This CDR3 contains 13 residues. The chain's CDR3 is CSASFQGAQYGFF. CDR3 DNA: TGCAGTGCTAGTTTTCAGGGGGCTCAATATGGTTTCTTT.

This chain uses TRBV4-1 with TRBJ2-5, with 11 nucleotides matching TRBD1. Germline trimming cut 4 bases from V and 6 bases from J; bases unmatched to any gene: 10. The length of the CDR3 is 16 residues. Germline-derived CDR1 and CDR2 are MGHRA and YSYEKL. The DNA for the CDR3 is TGCGCCAGCAGCCCCAGGTCGGGACAGGGGGTGCAGACCCAGTACTTC. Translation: CASSPRSGQGVQTQYF.

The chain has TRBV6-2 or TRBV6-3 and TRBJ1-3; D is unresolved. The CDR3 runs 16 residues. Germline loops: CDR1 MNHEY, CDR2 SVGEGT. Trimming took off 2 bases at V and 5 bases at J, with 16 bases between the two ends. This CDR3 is CASSYRAARSRNTIYF. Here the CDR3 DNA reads TGTGCCAGCAGTTACAGGGCAGCGCGTTCGAGAAACACCATATATTTT.

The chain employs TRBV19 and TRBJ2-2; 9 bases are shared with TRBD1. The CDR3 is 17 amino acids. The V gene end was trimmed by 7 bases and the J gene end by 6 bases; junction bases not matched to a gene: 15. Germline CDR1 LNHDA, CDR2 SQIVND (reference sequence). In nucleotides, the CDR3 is TGTGCCAGTACCGCGGGGCGGGGGACAGGGTTATCCGGGGAGCTGTTTTTT. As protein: CASTAGRGTGLSGELFF.

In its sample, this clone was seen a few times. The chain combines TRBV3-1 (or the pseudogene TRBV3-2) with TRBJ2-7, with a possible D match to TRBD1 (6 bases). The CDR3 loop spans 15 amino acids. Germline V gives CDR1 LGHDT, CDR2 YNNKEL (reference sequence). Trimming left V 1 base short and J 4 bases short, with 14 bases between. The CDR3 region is CASSQGIRGGYEQYF. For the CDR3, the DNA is TGTGCCAGCAGCCAAGGGATCAGGGGCGGATACGAGCAGTACTTC.

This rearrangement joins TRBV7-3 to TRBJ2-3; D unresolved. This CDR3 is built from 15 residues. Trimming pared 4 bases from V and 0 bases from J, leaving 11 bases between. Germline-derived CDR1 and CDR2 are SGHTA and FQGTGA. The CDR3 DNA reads TGTGCCAGCAGCTCGGATCGAACTAGCACAGATACGCAGTATTTT. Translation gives CASSSDRTSTDTQYF.